Below, 9 T cell receptor beta chains from the same sample are listed, as sequenced in a study of CD8 T cells in ankylosing spondylitis. MiXCR, run by TCRdb on the 5' RACE reads, gives a single entry per CDR3 protein. The sample contains fewer than 35,000 distinct CDR3 sequences, 14% of which appear only once. The sequenced sample was blood. The receptors here all came from a male donor with ankylosing spondylitis or in good health (not recorded which).

The chain carries TRBV3-1 and TRBJ2-2; the D gene is possibly TRBD2 (6 bases). This CDR3 is built from 13 residues. V gave up 2 bases and J gave up 5 bases, with 6 bases separating them. Germline assignment: CDR1 LGHDT and CDR2 YNNKEL (reference sequence). This CDR3 reads CASSQRETGELFF. The CDR3 bases are TGTGCCAGCAGCCAACGGGAGACCGGGGAGCTGTTTTTT.

In nucleotides, the CDR3 is TGTGCCAGCAGCTCCCGGACAGACATCTACGAGCAGTACGTC. Translating gives CASSSRTDIYEQYV. The V call is TRBV5-6, the J call TRBJ2-7, with a weak D call TRBD1 (6 bases). The V gene's germline CDR1 is SGHDT and CDR2 YYEEEE. V lost 3 bases and J lost 3, with 13 bases in between. CDR3 length: 14 residues.

The chain is built from TRBV21-1 and TRBJ2-1. TRBV21-1 represents a pseudogene. This CDR3 is 13 amino acids long. The CDR3 region is CASKREAHNEQFF. The DNA for the CDR3 is TGTGCCAGCAAAAGAGAGGCCCACAATGAGCAGTTCTTC.

This clonotype was recorded a few times. This chain connects TRBV5-1 to TRBJ1-2, with TRBD1 matching over 7 bases. The CDR3 consists of 15 residues. In germline, CDR1 is SGHRS, CDR2 YFSETQ. Germline trimming cut 6 bases from V and 4 bases from J; bases unmatched to any gene: 12. The CDR3 DNA reads TGCGCCAGCAATACAGGAGGGGGCGAAGGCTATGGCTACACCTTC. Encoded protein: CASNTGGGEGYGYTF.

This clonotype was detected only a few times. J is TRBJ2-3 and V is TRBV2, with 8 bases matching TRBD2. The CDR3 totals 13 residues. Per germline, CDR1 SNHLY and CDR2 FYNNEI. The J segment lost 7 bases and the V segment lost 9 bases, leaving 9 bases of the junction unmatched. CDR3 in amino acids: CASSSGSGNTQYF. CDR3 DNA: TGTGCCAGTTCCAGCGGGAGCGGGAATACGCAGTATTTT.

This clonotype has only a few counts. The V gene is TRBV4-3, the J gene TRBJ2-2; D remains ambiguous. The CDR3 spans 14 residues. Germline CDR1 LGHNA, CDR2 YSLEER. Trimming took 4 bases from V and 1 from J, leaving 7 bases between them. CDR3 protein: CASSPSGNTGELFF. In nucleotides, the CDR3 is TGCGCCAGCAGCCCATCGGGGAACACCGGGGAGCTGTTTTTT.

There are a few counts of this clonotype. The chain combines TRBV4-3 with TRBJ1-1; D is uncertain. Trimming cost V 0 bases and J 3 bases, with 8 bases left between them. This CDR3 spans 14 amino acids. CDR1 is LGHNA and CDR2 is YSLEER in the germline V gene. The CDR3 here is CASSQEPVYTEAFF. In nucleotides, the CDR3 is TGCGCCAGCAGCCAAGAACCAGTATACACTGAAGCTTTCTTT.

This clonotype was seen only a few times. The rearrangement uses TRBV7-9 and TRBJ1-4, with D possibly being TRBD1 (5 bases). V lost 6 bases to trimming and J lost 7 bases, with 15 bases between them. The CDR3 spans 14 residues. Germline V gene sequence: CDR1 SEHNR, CDR2 FQNEAQ (reference sequence). CDR3 loop: CASRPGTDGEKLFF. The CDR3, as DNA: TGTGCCAGCAGGCCCGGGACGGATGGTGAAAAACTGTTTTTT.

CDR3 nucleotide sequence: TGCGCCAGCAGAGACATAGCGGGAGACGCGAACACCGGGGAGCTGTTTTTT. Amino acids: CASRDIAGDANTGELFF. The rearrangement links TRBV5-1 to TRBJ2-2; TRBD2 aligns across 9 bases. V was clipped by 5 bases and J by 0 bases; unmatched bases: 8. The CDR3 contains 17 residues. CDR1 and CDR2 from the germline V gene are SGHRS and YFSETQ.